This T cell receptor (beta chain) is drawn from a study of CXCR3-negative and CXCR3-positive naive CD8 T cells. Study-wide context: TRB reads totalled about 140 million, about 1.5 +/- 0.3 million per library. Study-wide points: More hydrophobic TRB CDR3s occurred in CXCR3-positive than in CXCR3-negative naive cells. For naive cells, CXCR3-negative and CXCR3-positive subsets had similar TRBV-TRBJ usage; for memory cells, usage differed.

The CDR3 runs to 12 residues. Germline CDR1 and CDR2: ENHRY and SYGVKD. The method, 5' RACE with UMI labels, was used to prepare the TRB cDNA libraries. Reanalyzing the 5' RACE reads, TCRdb keeps one entry per CDR3 protein, without DNA. The sample totals some 6,900 distinct CDR3 sequences. Measured by frequency, this clonotype is medium-sized. The target antigen is unknown. Sequenced: naive CXCR3+ CD8+ T cells from blood. Subset in this sample: CD45RO-CCR7+CD27+CD95- naive CD8+ T cells expressing CXCR3 (TNR3+). This rearrangement joins TRBV10-3 to TRBJ2-7; the D call of TRBD1 rests on TCRdb alone, since no DNA is present to check it. The source is a human donor in good health. Some clones in this sample may be carry-over from other donors' samples. The CDR3 region is CAISEGGHEQYF.